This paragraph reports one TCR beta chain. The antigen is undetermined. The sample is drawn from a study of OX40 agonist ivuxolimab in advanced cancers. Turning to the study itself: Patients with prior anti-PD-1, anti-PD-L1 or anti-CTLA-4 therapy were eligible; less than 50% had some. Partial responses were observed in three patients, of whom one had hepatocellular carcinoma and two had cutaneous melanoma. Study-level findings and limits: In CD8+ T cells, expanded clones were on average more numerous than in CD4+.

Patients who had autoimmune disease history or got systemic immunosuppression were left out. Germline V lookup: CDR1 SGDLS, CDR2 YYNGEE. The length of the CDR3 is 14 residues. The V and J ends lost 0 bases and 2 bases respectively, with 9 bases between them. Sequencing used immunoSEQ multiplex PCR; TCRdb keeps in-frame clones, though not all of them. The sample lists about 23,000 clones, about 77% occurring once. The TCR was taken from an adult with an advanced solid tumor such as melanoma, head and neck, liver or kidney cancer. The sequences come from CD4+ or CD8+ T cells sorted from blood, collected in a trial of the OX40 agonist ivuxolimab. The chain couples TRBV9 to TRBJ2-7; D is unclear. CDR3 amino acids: CASSVDNVAYEQYF. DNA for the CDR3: TGTGCCAGCAGCGTAGATAACGTGGCCTACGAGCAGTACTTC.